This T cell receptor beta chain was found in a study of blood T cell repertoires in COVID-19. The wider study: From T cells, B-cell-depleted T cells, or PBMCs came the material, which was cDNA or gDNA.

Per the original methods: Reference gene primer amplification gave nucleated cell count estimates. Sequencing was performed with immunoSEQ multiplex PCR; in TCRdb, only in-frame clones are kept and a portion is missing. The V and J calls and the clone size are those of that table, but D and trimming were determined from the DNA. The sample holds about 440,000 clones, about 85% seen once. Adults between about 18 and 89 years of age took part from 24 US areas. Participant-reported clinical history was the basis for cohort assignment. The CDR3 covers 12 residues. CDR1 and CDR2 from the germline V gene are SNHLY and FYNNEI. Germline trimming cut 8 bases from V and 3 bases from J; bases unmatched to any gene: 2. As to this clone: Other DNA variants within this sample encode the same CDR3.

The clonotype was recovered from a woman aged 18-30 years with acute COVID-19. Sequences were obtained from PBMCs or T cells enriched from blood (not recorded which). The chain combines TRBV2 with TRBJ2-7; 9 bases are shared with TRBD1. The CDR3 loop is CASSGQGYEQYF. The CDR3 region has the DNA TGTGCCAGCTCGGGACAGGGCTACGAGCAGTACTTC. Together with reference TRBV2 and TRBJ2-7, the CDR3 gives the full variable domain: EPEVTQTPSHQVTQMGQEVILRCVPISNHLYFYWYRQILGQKVEFLVSFYNNEISEKSEIFDDQFSVERPDGSNFTLKIRSTKLEDSAMYFCASSGQGYEQYFGPGTRLTVT.